Presented here are 15 T cell receptor beta chains from one specimen sequenced in a study of T-cell memory formation after mild COVID-19. One entry per CDR3 protein, called by TCRdb with MiXCR from the 5' RACE reads. The sample carries some 150,000 distinct CDR3 sequences, around 21% recorded once. What was sequenced was PBMCs or a T cell subset sorted from them (not recorded which). The receptors here all came from an adult woman who had mild COVID-19 (a few samples of this study predate the infection). Cell type and time point are not known.

The chain carries TRBV6-5 and TRBJ1-2; no firm D call. The CDR3 totals 15 residues. V was shortened by 0 bases and J by 0 bases, with 8 bases between the two germline ends. Germline CDR1 reads MNHEY; CDR2 reads SVGAGI. Written as DNA, the CDR3 is TGTGCCAGCAGTTACTCTCCAGCAACTAACTATGGCTACACCTTC. It specifies CASSYSPATNYGYTF.

This clonotype occurred a few times. This chain connects TRBV29-1 to TRBJ1-2, with TRBD1 matching over 7 bases. Germline CDR1 is SQVTM and CDR2 is ANQGSEA. Trimming removed 6 bases from V and 8 bases from J; junction bases left unmatched: 6. The CDR3 runs to 11 residues. CDR3 sequence (DNA): TGCAGCGTCAAGGGGACAGCCGGCTACACCTTC. Translating gives CSVKGTAGYTF.

This rearrangement joins TRBV6-2 or TRBV6-3 to TRBJ2-3; 7 bases agree with TRBD1. Germline CDR1 reads MNHEY; CDR2 reads SVGEGT. The junction had 4 bases not matched to a gene; V was cut back by 2 bases and J by 2 bases. The CDR3 has 15 residues. The CDR3 DNA sequence: TGTGCCAGCAGTTACGGGACAGAAGACACAGATACGCAGTATTTT. It specifies CASSYGTEDTDTQYF.

The chain is built from TRBV12-3 or TRBV12-4 and TRBJ2-2, with D uncertain. This CDR3 has 17 residues. Trimming removed 6 bases at V and 1 base at J, with 18 bases between. The CDR3 bases are TGTGCCAGCAGCTTGGGATCCTCTCTTCTGAACACCGGGGAGCTGTTTTTT. As protein: CASSLGSSLLNTGELFF.

This clonotype has a handful of counts. This CDR3 is CASRRTGTSGRDYEQYF. The CDR3 coding sequence is TGTGCCAGCAGAAGAACCGGGACTAGCGGGAGAGACTACGAGCAGTACTTC. This chain connects TRBV6-2 or TRBV6-3 to TRBJ2-7; 14 bases are a match to TRBD2. The V gene end was trimmed by 6 bases and the J gene end by 3 bases; junction bases not matched to a gene: 10. This CDR3 comprises 17 residues. Germline-derived CDR1 and CDR2 are MNHEY and SVGEGT.

The table lists this clonotype with a few counts. V is TRBV5-6 and J is TRBJ2-5; D is tentatively TRBD1 or TRBD2 (5 bases each). CDR3 length equals 18 residues. Germline values: CDR1 SGHDT, CDR2 YYEEEE. Trimming removed 1 base from V and 4 bases from J, with 23 bases in between. CDR3 sequence reads: CASSLSVGVRSGRETQYF. CDR3 coding DNA: TGTGCCAGCAGCTTGTCAGTGGGGGTACGCAGTGGGAGAGAGACCCAGTACTTC.

This chain connects TRBV5-1 to TRBJ2-2; unclear D gene. The V end lost 0 bases, the J end lost 7 bases, and 7 bases lay between the germline ends. Germline V lookup: CDR1 SGHRS, CDR2 YFSETQ. The CDR3 runs to 13 residues. The CDR3 spells CASSLEVIGELFF. The CDR3 coding sequence is TGCGCCAGCAGCTTGGAAGTTATCGGGGAGCTGTTTTTT.

The V and J genes are TRBV7-9 and TRBJ2-2; D call uncertain. The CDR3 covers 13 residues. Trimming removed 5 bases from V and 3 bases from J, with 7 bases in between. Germline-derived CDR1 and CDR2 are SEHNR and FQNEAQ (reference sequence). CDR3 sequence (DNA): TGTGCCAGCAGCATTCTGGACACCGGGGAGCTGTTTTTT. Its translation: CASSILDTGELFF.

The chain is built from TRBV28 and TRBJ1-1; perhaps TRBD1 as D (6 bases). CDR3 length: 16 residues. Germline V gives CDR1 MDHEN, CDR2 SYDVKM. V lost 5 bases and J 2 bases, leaving 18 bases between the germline ends. The CDR3 loop is CASSPPQGGGNTEAFF. CDR3 in DNA: TGTGCCAGCAGTCCACCACAGGGCGGAGGAAACACTGAAGCTTTCTTT.

This clonotype appeared a single time. The V and J genes are TRBV18 and TRBJ2-7, with 8 bases aligning to TRBD2. V was pared by 4 bases and J by 0 bases, with 11 bases of the junction left unmatched. Per the germline V gene, CDR1 is KGHSH and CDR2 is LQKENI. CDR3 size: 17 residues. The CDR3 sequence: CASSQIGGGTFSYEQYF. CDR3 nucleotide sequence: TGTGCCAGCTCACAGATCGGCGGGGGGACCTTCTCCTACGAGCAGTACTTC.

V gene TRBV27 combines with J gene TRBJ1-1; D not resolved. Between the trimmed V and J ends, which lost 7 bases and 0 bases, there was a span of 15 bases. This CDR3 has 15 residues. The germline CDR1 and CDR2 sequences are MNHEY and SMNVEV (reference sequence). CDR3: CASTQLRAVNTEAFF. The CDR3 coding sequence is TGTGCCAGCACTCAACTAAGGGCTGTGAACACTGAAGCTTTCTTT.

The chain is built from TRBV11-3 and TRBJ2-1; 11 bases fit TRBD1. This CDR3 has 17 amino acids. Germline V lookup: CDR1 SGHNT, CDR2 YENEEA. The V segment lost 1 base and the J segment 0 bases; nucleotides outside the gene matches: 2. CDR3 DNA: TGTGCCAGCAGCTTAGTTGGGACAGGGGGCTCCTACAATGAGCAGTTCTTC. As protein: CASSLVGTGGSYNEQFF. Based on the CDR3 plus reference TRBV11-3 and TRBJ2-1, the full variable domain is EAGVVQSPRYKIIEKKQPVAFWCNPISGHNTLYWYLQNLGQGPELLIRYENEEAVDDSQLPKDRFSAERLKGVDSTLKIQPAELGDSAVYLCASSLVGTGGSYNEQFFGPGTRLTVL.

The J gene is TRBJ2-5, the V gene TRBV24-1; D gene uncertain. The V and J ends lost 6 bases and 5 bases respectively, with 6 bases between them. From germline, CDR1 is KGHDR and CDR2 SFDVKD. This CDR3 contains 11 residues. The CDR3 protein is CATSTRETQYF. The CDR3 nucleotides read TGTGCCACCAGTACCAGGGAGACCCAGTACTTC.

The chain combines TRBV5-1 with TRBJ2-5; D possibly uses TRBD1 or TRBD2 (5 bases each). The CDR3 is 14 residues long. CDR1 and CDR2 from the germline V gene are SGHRS and YFSETQ. V was clipped by 9 bases and J by 1 base, with 16 bases between them. The CDR3 nucleotides read TGCGCCACCACCGTTGGGGGAACCCAAGAGACCCAGTACTTC. Residues: CATTVGGTQETQYF.

This clonotype was picked up a small number of times. The genes are TRBV7-9 and TRBJ2-1; 8 bases match TRBD1. This CDR3 region has 20 residues. V lost 5 bases and J lost 5; bases outside the gene matches: 23. Germline values: CDR1 SEHNR, CDR2 FQNEAQ (reference sequence). The CDR3 reads CASSPPAQGAWWFIHNEQFF. CDR3 in DNA: TGTGCCAGCAGCCCCCCCGCGCAGGGGGCCTGGTGGTTCATCCACAATGAGCAGTTCTTC.